This T cell receptor (beta chain) comes out of a study of shared clonotypes between healthy human individuals. Study-wide background: Every donor yielded three CD4 naive, three CD4 memory, two CD8 naive and one CD8 memory plate.

Recent vaccinations or acute infections were absent in the healthy HIV-negative adult donors. Study-wide findings and caveats: Naive CD4 clonotype sharing across four donors was 4.5% to 6%. Researchers sampled blood only, noting tissue repertoires likely differ.

The CDR3 has 13 amino acids. Looked up from germline, CDR1 is SGHVS and CDR2 is FQNEAQ. V was clipped by 5 bases and J by 3 bases, with 8 bases between them. A remark on this clone: Its antigen is unidentified.

The data were produced by immunoSEQ multiplex PCR, yet TCRdb's version contains in-frame clones alone and is incomplete. The sample lists approximately 1,000,000 clones, more than 75% seen once, with approximately 0.56% in the top ten. The sequencing sample was made of memory CD4+ T cells from PBMCs. Subset indicated: CD45RA-negative fraction. The receptor was derived from a man between 18 and 29 years old in good health. Some clones in this sample may be carry-over from other donors' samples. V gene TRBV7-8 combines with J gene TRBJ2-1; unclear D gene. CDR3 sequence: CASSPWGYNEQFF. The CDR3, as DNA: TGTGCCAGCAGCCCCTGGGGCTACAATGAGCAGTTCTTC.